This T cell receptor (beta chain) was recorded in a study of T cell responses to AZD1222 COVID-19 vaccine (dated by TCRdb to about 2021). For the study in its entirety: AZD1222 recipients whose second dose came at about 4 weeks and those whose second dose came at about 12 weeks were combined into one group, since spike-specific TCR depth and breadth did not differ between the two schedules. A total of under 250 trial participants underwent TCR sequencing, of whom roughly 210 had received two doses of AZD1222 and some 25 had received two doses of the MenACWY control vaccine. Trial participants were enrolled into age subgroups of 18-55, 56-69 and 70-plus years, which contained about 150, 27 and 61 TCR-sequenced participants, respectively. General conclusions and limits of the study: Epitopes outside the regions mutated in the B.1.351 and B.1.1.7 variants were reportedly recognized by nearly half of the unique spike-specific TCRs. Because no samples from the day 14 peak response were available, repertoires could be characterized only after the peak T cell response. Conclusions about previously exposed vaccinees were limited because only six AZD1222 recipients were SARS-CoV-2 seropositive at baseline. Participants were mostly white British and included more females than males, and it was suggested by the authors that clonal diversity may have been underestimated. Spike-specific TCR breadth and depth rose significantly after two AZD1222 doses compared with day 0 and with MenACWY recipients. The vaccine-associated CD4 TCRs covered the entire spike protein, and the dominant responses fell in regions 160-218 and 743-854. In the small 56-69-year group, the increase in depth fell short of significance, most likely because of low power.

The sample's time point label is to be understood as: baseline before first vaccination. Vaccinee samples came from UK trials COV001 and COV002, including a single-blind randomized controlled phase 2/3 trial of AZD1222 (ChAdOx1 nCoV-19) in healthy adults. For TCRbeta chain sequencing, PBMC samples from trial participants were taken at day 0 and at day 28 after the second dose. The germline ends are 15 bases apart after V is trimmed by 4 bases and J by 6 bases. The germline V gene yields KGHDR for CDR1 and SFDVKD for CDR2. The CDR3 sequence holds 15 residues, the cysteine and phenylalanine included. The sequence is cut down to CDR3 DNA, 45 bases in frame from base 1. The CDR3 regions of human TCRbeta chains were analyzed by immunosequencing. As for the original processing: TCRs in the repertoires were matched against a reference library of SARS-CoV-2-specific TCRs that had been generated with the MIRA antigen-specificity platform. Breadth was defined as the fraction of unique TCRs that were SARS-CoV-2-associated. Depth was defined as the fraction of total T cells that were SARS-CoV-2-associated. Each spike-specific TCR was assigned to its reactive spike region and to a CD4 or CD8 class using the MIRA data. Log10-transformed breadth and depth values were compared by one-way ANOVA with Sidak's multiple comparisons tests. In TCRdb, the immuneACCESS table is reduced to in-frame sequences with V and J assigned. These tables do not hold every clone; where another copy was compared, an unresolved V gene accounts for under half, and the others remain unexplained. D and trimming were read from the DNA, whereas the V and J calls and clone size are those reported in that table. In this sample the table shows over 90,000 clones, roughly 87% of which occur a single time. In total, the top ten clones hold about 4.8% of the sample.

About this clone: Its antigen is still unknown. Base qualities are not recorded, but no much larger clone differs from it by a single base.

The sample consisted of peripheral blood, taken on day 0 of AZD1222 vaccination. The receptor was isolated from an adult in good health. Recombination joined TRBV24-1 with TRBJ1-5, and the D gene may be TRBD1, 6 bases matching. The CDR3 in this case is CATSEPTGTGQPQHF. The DNA sequence is given as TGTGCCACCAGTGAGCCTACAGGGACGGGTCAGCCCCAGCATTTT.